The 32 T cell receptor beta chains below were found in one sample sequenced in a study of shared clonotypes between healthy human individuals. Clones were read by immunoSEQ multiplex PCR, and TCRdb kept only the in-frame ones, dropping some. The sample comprises 1.5 million to 2.5 million clones, less than 95% of which are singletons, and under 1.5% rests with the top ten. It was CD45RO-negative cells, positively selected for CCR7, that made up naive CD8 cells, with terminally differentiated effector memory CD45RA+ cells excluded. Sequencing was done on a sample of naive CD8+ T cells sorted from blood. The receptors come from a man younger than 30 in good health.

The chain employs TRBV4-1 and TRBJ2-3; D might be TRBD1 (6 bases). The germline V gene has CDR1 MGHRA and CDR2 YSYEKL. Trimming removed 4 bases at V and 6 bases at J, with 17 bases between. The CDR3 consists of 15 residues. The CDR3 DNA reads as TGCGCCAGCAGCCTTCAGTGGCAGGGGTCCGATACGCAGTATTTT. Its translation is CASSLQWQGSDTQYF.

This clone is a singleton in its sample. This chain links TRBV5-6 with TRBJ1-1; D remains ambiguous. The CDR3 loop spans 11 amino acids. Germline CDR1 SGHDT, CDR2 YYEEEE. V lost 3 bases and J 6 bases, leaving 6 bases between the germline ends. The CDR3 here is CASSYMAEAFF. CDR3 nucleotides: TGTGCCAGCAGCTACATGGCTGAAGCTTTCTTT.

V is TRBV6-5 and J is TRBJ2-7; a weak D match, TRBD1 (7 bases). CDR1 is MNHEY, CDR2 SVGAGI, per germline. V was clipped by 2 bases and J by 4 bases, with 15 bases between them. CDR3 size: 15 residues. DNA for the CDR3: TGTGCCAGCAGTTACGACGCGGGACAGATTTACGAGCAGTACTTC. Translation: CASSYDAGQIYEQYF.

In regard to this clone: Within the sample, other DNA sequences also encode this same CDR3. J is TRBJ2-7 and V is TRBV5-1; D is uncertain. CDR1 and CDR2 from the germline V gene are SGHRS and YFSETQ. Trimming stripped 0 bases from V and 0 bases from J, with 7 bases between. There are 14 residues in the CDR3. The DNA of the CDR3 is TGCGCCAGCAGCTTGGGGGGTGGCTCCTACGAGCAGTACTTC. This encodes CASSLGGGSYEQYF. Supplemented by reference TRBV5-1 and TRBJ2-7, the full variable domain reads KAGVTQTPRYLIKTRGQQVTLSCSPISGHRSVSWYQQTPGQGLQFLFEYFSETQRNKGNFPGRFSGRQFSNSRSEMNVSTLELGDSALYLCASSLGGGSYEQYFGPGTRLTVT.

The rearrangement uses TRBV28 and TRBJ2-7; TRBD1 matches 8 bases. This CDR3 has 14 amino acids. V lost 4 bases to trimming and J lost 1 base; unmatched junction nucleotides: 3. Germline CDR1 is MDHEN and CDR2 is SYDVKM. The CDR3 DNA reads as TGTGCCAGCAGTTCTCGGACAGGGTCCTACGAGCAGTACTTC. Its translation: CASSSRTGSYEQYF.

The chain is built from TRBV7-9 and TRBJ2-7, with 9 bases aligning to TRBD1. The CDR3 is 15 residues long. Looked up from germline, CDR1 is SEHNR and CDR2 is FQNEAQ (reference sequence). V gave up 5 bases and J gave up 2 bases; unmatched junction bases: 7. The CDR3 nucleotides read TGTGCCAGCAGCCCCGCGGACAGGGGAGCCTACGAGCAGTACTTC. Its protein product is CASSPADRGAYEQYF.

The rearrangement uses TRBV6-5 and TRBJ1-6; 8 bases are shared with TRBD1. Germline-derived CDR1 and CDR2 are MNHEY and SVGAGI. The V and J ends lost 2 bases and 5 bases, in that order; junction bases with no gene match: 5. The CDR3 length is 16 residues. CDR3 protein: CASSYGGTGDNSPLHF. The DNA of the CDR3 is TGTGCCAGCAGTTACGGGGGGACAGGTGATAATTCACCCCTCCACTTT.

The chain uses TRBV4-1 and TRBJ2-3; the D is unclear. CDR1 MGHRA and CDR2 YSYEKL come from the germline V gene. The CDR3 loop spans 15 amino acids. V lost 1 base, J lost 0 bases, and 8 bases lay in between. In nucleotides, the CDR3 is TGCGCCAGCAGCCAAGTACCGGCCAGCACAGATACGCAGTATTTT. It translates to CASSQVPASTDTQYF.

This chain joins TRBV25-1 and TRBJ1-1; D remains ambiguous. V was trimmed by 6 bases and J by 3 bases, leaving 11 bases between them. CDR3 length: 13 amino acids. Germline-derived CDR1 and CDR2 are MGHDK and SYGVNS. CDR3 amino acids: CASRPKRDTEAFF. In DNA, the CDR3 is TGTGCCAGCAGGCCGAAGAGGGACACTGAAGCTTTCTTT. Full variable domain (outside the CDR3, taken from reference TRBV25-1 and TRBJ1-1): EADIYQTPRYLVIGTGKKITLECSQTMGHDKMYWYQQDPGMELHLIHYSYGVNSTEKGDLSSESTVSRIRTEHFPLTLESARPSHTSQYLCASRPKRDTEAFFGQGTRLTVV.

The J gene is TRBJ2-4, the V gene TRBV30; D remains unclear. Trimming pared 2 bases from V and 8 bases from J, leaving 13 bases between. Germline CDR1 reads GTSNPN; CDR2 reads SVGIG (reference sequence). This CDR3 comprises 13 residues. The CDR3 loop is CAWSYAGGDIQYF. The CDR3 nucleotides are TGTGCCTGGAGTTACGCAGGTGGGGACATTCAGTACTTC.

This chain links TRBV4-1 with TRBJ2-7; TRBD1 is a possible D gene (6 bases). Trimming took 1 base from V and 4 from J, leaving 14 bases between them. Germline CDR1 is MGHRA and CDR2 is YSYEKL. The CDR3 extends over 15 amino acids. DNA of the CDR3: TGCGCCAGCAGCCAAGCCCCGGGACACTTATACGAGCAGTACTTC. Translating it yields CASSQAPGHLYEQYF.

This sequence joins TRBV7-9 and TRBJ2-3; the match to TRBD2 covers 8 bases. In germline, CDR1 is SEHNR, CDR2 FQNEAQ (reference sequence). Trimming at V came to 10 bases and at J to 3 bases, leaving 6 bases not matched to a gene. The CDR3 runs to 13 residues. The CDR3 region has the DNA TGTGCCATCCGCGGGAGGATAACAGATACGCAGTATTTT. Translation: CAIRGRITDTQYF.

As for this clone: The sample carries other DNA sequences with the same CDR3. J is TRBJ2-7 and V is TRBV4-1, with 7 bases identical to TRBD2. V shed 1 base, J shed 4 bases, and the junction held 7 bases outside the gene matches. This CDR3 comprises 15 residues. Germline CDR1 reads MGHRA; CDR2 reads YSYEKL. The CDR3 sequence: CASSQVLAGEYEQYF. CDR3 nucleotide sequence: TGCGCCAGCAGCCAAGTTCTGGCGGGAGAGTACGAGCAGTACTTC.

V usage is TRBV12-1 and J usage is TRBJ2-5; the DNA was not used to check the table's D call, TRBD2. TRBV12-1 is a known pseudogene. The CDR3 is 12 amino acids. The CDR3 DNA sequence: TGTGCCAGAGCGGGAGGGCGAGAGACCCAGTACTTC. This sequence encodes CARAGGRETQYF.

The chain links TRBV29-1 to TRBJ2-7; no reliable D call. Deletions cut 4 bases from V and 3 bases from J, with 7 bases between. CDR3 length: 11 amino acids. Germline lookup yields CDR1 SQVTM and CDR2 ANQGSEA. CDR3 bases: TGCAGCGTTGTGGAAAGCTACGAGCAGTACTTC. As protein: CSVVESYEQYF.

This clone was recorded only once. The CDR3 DNA follows: TGCGCCAGCAGCCGTGGGGACGTCGTCGTTAGGGGCGGGGAGCTGTTTTTT. Translation: CASSRGDVVVRGGELFF. This chain connects TRBV4-3 to TRBJ2-2; either TRBD1 or TRBD2 may supply D (5 bases each). The V end lost 4 bases, the J end lost 7 bases, and 22 bases lay between the germline ends. Germline assignment: CDR1 LGHNA and CDR2 YSLEER. This CDR3 is 17 amino acids long.

This clone was found once. The rearrangement uses TRBV4-1 and TRBJ2-2, with 9 bases lining up with TRBD2. CDR3 length: 15 residues. V was pared by 4 bases and J by 1 base, with 1 base of the junction left unmatched. From germline, CDR1 is MGHRA and CDR2 YSYEKL. CDR3 sequence: CASSLREGNTGELFF. The CDR3, as DNA: TGCGCCAGCAGCCTGCGGGAGGGGAACACCGGGGAGCTGTTTTTT.

The V call is TRBV9, the J call TRBJ2-1, with D unresolved. CDR3 length: 13 amino acids. Germline V lookup: CDR1 SGDLS, CDR2 YYNGEE. The V end was cut by 3 bases, the J end by 8 bases, with 12 bases between. CDR3 DNA sequence: TGTGCCAGCAGCGCAGAAGGGTGGGATGAGCAGTTCTTC. Protein sequence: CASSAEGWDEQFF.

This chain links TRBV4-1 with TRBJ2-7, with D perhaps assigned TRBD1 or TRBD2 (5 bases each). Trimming took off 0 bases at V and 0 bases at J, with 12 bases between the two ends. Per the germline V gene, CDR1 is MGHRA and CDR2 is YSYEKL. The CDR3 length is 16 residues. This CDR3 reads CASSQETGAPSYEQYF. The CDR3 coding sequence is TGCGCCAGCAGCCAAGAAACCGGGGCCCCCTCCTACGAGCAGTACTTC.

The chain uses TRBV9 and TRBJ1-1, with TRBD1 as a possible D gene (6 bases). CDR1 and CDR2 from the germline V gene are SGDLS and YYNGEE. The V gene lost 3 bases and the J gene lost 0 bases, with 18 bases spanning the gap. The CDR3 sequence is 17 residues long. CDR3 residues: CASSGQVGERMNTEAFF. CDR3 bases: TGTGCCAGCAGCGGACAGGTTGGTGAACGCATGAACACTGAAGCTTTCTTT.

This clone was seen once. The chain is built from TRBV29-1 and TRBJ2-7, with 10 positions matching TRBD2. The CDR3 totals 13 residues. Trimming at V came to 6 bases and at J to 4 bases, leaving 6 bases not matched to a gene. The germline V gene encodes CDR1 SQVTM and CDR2 ANQGSEA. Written as DNA, the CDR3 is TGCAGCGTGTCCGGGACTAGCGAATACGAGCAGTACTTC. Protein sequence: CSVSGTSEYEQYF.

The gene calls are TRBV19 and TRBJ2-1; 10 positions agree with TRBD2. The V segment lost 8 bases and the J segment 9 bases; nucleotides outside the gene matches: 13. The germline V gene encodes CDR1 LNHDA and CDR2 SQIVND (reference sequence). The CDR3 is 15 amino acids. CDR3 DNA: TGTGCCAGTGGAGAGCCGGGACTAGCGTTCGCTGAGCAGTTCTTC. This codes for CASGEPGLAFAEQFF.

The chain links TRBV2 to TRBJ1-6; weak D call: TRBD1 (6 bases). The CDR3 sequence is 15 residues long. Germline-derived CDR1 and CDR2 are SNHLY and FYNNEI. V was pared by 6 bases and J by 13 bases, with 22 bases between. CDR3 in DNA: TGTGCCAGCAGAGAGGGGGGACGGATGGAGGACCCCCTCCACTTT. This gives the protein CASREGGRMEDPLHF.

About this clone itself: The identical CDR3 is also encoded by other nucleotide sequences in the sample. J is TRBJ2-7 and V is TRBV5-6, with D possibly TRBD1 on 6 matching bases. This CDR3 has 13 amino acids. Between the trimmed V and J ends, which lost 3 bases and 3 bases, there was a span of 10 bases. CDR1 and CDR2 (germline): SGHDT, YYEEEE. CDR3 coding DNA: TGTGCCAGCAGCTCTACAGGGAACTACGAGCAGTACTTC. This gives the protein CASSSTGNYEQYF.

The V gene is TRBV10-3, the J gene TRBJ1-2; 7 bases align to TRBD1. V lost 0 bases, J lost 0 bases, and 7 bases stayed unmatched. The CDR3 is 17 amino acids. Germline loops: CDR1 ENHRY, CDR2 SYGVKD. The CDR3, as DNA: TGTGCCATCAGTGAGTCGGGGACAGATCTAGCTAACTATGGCTACACCTTC. Its protein is CAISESGTDLANYGYTF.

The rearrangement links TRBV27 to TRBJ2-7, with TRBD1 as a possible D gene (5 bases). The V end lost 3 bases, the J end lost 1 base, and 13 bases lay between the germline ends. The CDR3 has 15 amino acids. The germline V gene has CDR1 MNHEY and CDR2 SMNVEV (reference sequence). The chain's CDR3 is CASSFAAGSSYEQYF. The CDR3 DNA sequence: TGTGCCAGCAGTTTTGCGGCAGGGTCGTCCTACGAGCAGTACTTC.

The CDR3 here is CASSWGLPNTYEQYF. The CDR3 DNA follows: TGTGCCAGCAGCTGGGGACTACCAAATACCTACGAGCAGTACTTC. The chain is built from TRBV5-8 and TRBJ2-7; 7 bases fit TRBD2. The CDR3 is made up of 15 amino acids. V trimming: 3 bases; J trimming: 2 bases; junction bases outside the gene matches: 8. Germline CDR1 is SGHTS and CDR2 is YDEGEE. The full variable domain, rest sourced from reference TRBV5-8 and TRBJ2-7, is EAGVTQSPTHLIKTRGQQATLRCSPISGHTSVYWYQQALGLGLQFLLWYDEGEERNRGNFPPRFSGRQFPNYSSELNVNALELEDSALYLCASSWGLPNTYEQYFGPGTRLTVT.

The CDR3 reads CASSVGVLAQHF. CDR3 DNA: TGTGCCAGCAGCGTGGGGGTTCTGGCCCAGCATTTT. The chain uses TRBV7-9 and TRBJ1-5; maybe TRBD1 (5 bases). Germline V gene sequence: CDR1 SEHNR, CDR2 FQNEAQ (reference sequence). Trimming took off 5 bases at V and 11 bases at J, with 13 bases between the two ends. The CDR3 has 12 residues.

V usage is TRBV6-1 and J usage is TRBJ1-3; D call uncertain. Trimming removed 4 bases from V and 0 bases from J, with 10 bases in between. This CDR3 is built from 15 residues. Germline CDR1 MNHNS, CDR2 SASEGT. The CDR3 is CASSVGRSSGNTIYF. The CDR3 DNA sequence: TGTGCCAGCAGTGTTGGACGGAGCTCTGGAAACACCATATATTTT.

This rearrangement joins TRBV5-3 to TRBJ1-5; 9 bases map to TRBD1. TRBV5-3 is known as an ORF, though its function is uncertain. With V trimmed by 5 bases and J by 2 bases, 14 bases remained unmatched. The CDR3 covers 18 residues. The CDR3 sequence: CARRTRDREWGGNQPQHF. Written as DNA, the CDR3 is TGTGCCAGAAGAACCCGGGACAGGGAATGGGGGGGCAATCAGCCCCAGCATTTT.

The chain combines TRBV7-9 with TRBJ1-1; TRBD1 matches at 7 bases. Germline V gives CDR1 SEHNR, CDR2 FQNEAQ (reference sequence). This CDR3 spans 16 amino acids. Unmatched junction bases numbered 9, after V lost 5 bases and J lost 0 bases. CDR3 sequence reads: CASSDYSTGMNTEAFF. CDR3 nucleotide sequence: TGTGCCAGCAGCGACTACTCGACAGGGATGAACACTGAAGCTTTCTTT. The complete variable domain, with remaining parts taken from reference TRBV7-9 and TRBJ1-1, reads DTGVSQNPRHKITKRGQNVTFRCDPISEHNRLYWYRQTLGQGPEFLTYFQNEAQLEKSRLLSDRFSAERPKGSFSTLEIQRTEQGDSAMYLCASSDYSTGMNTEAFFGQGTRLTVV.

Worth noting for this clone: A junction boundary mismatches the germline segment, possibly from a read error. The V gene is TRBV7-7, the J gene TRBJ2-5, with no clear D. Germline V gives CDR1 SSHAT, CDR2 FNYEAQ (reference sequence). CDR3 size: 13 residues. The chain's CDR3 is CASSLEYRETQYF. The DNA for the CDR3 is TGTGCTAGCAGCTTAGAGTATCGGGAGACCCAGTACTTC.